The 27 T cell receptor beta chains below come from one sample, sequenced in a study of human T cells and chemical hapten exposure. TCRdb called the RACE reads again in MiXCR, with one record for every CDR3 protein. Found here are 38,000 or so distinct CDR3 sequences, 8% to 10% of them singletons; the top ten hold about 27%. Time point denoted: patch test 3, about 24 weeks after DPC sensitization. Treatment reported: therapeutic diphenylcyclopropenone sensitization with weekly scalp DPC. The study extracted total RNA from unfractionated whole blood. The sequencing here drew on whole blood, taken in connection with sensitization to the hapten diphenylcyclopropenone (DPC). Source of these receptors: a man in his forties or fifties with alopecia areata. Some clones in this sample may be carry-over from other donors' samples.

Only a few counts were recorded for this clonotype. V is TRBV28 and J is TRBJ1-2; unclear D gene. Per germline, CDR1 MDHEN and CDR2 SYDVKM. The CDR3 runs to 13 residues. Trimming left V 5 bases short and J 7 bases short, with 14 bases between. The CDR3 protein is CASSPQDLLGYTF. For the CDR3, the DNA is TGTGCCAGCAGTCCTCAGGACCTGCTTGGCTACACCTTC.

This clonotype was detected many times. V gene TRBV7-9 combines with J gene TRBJ1-2; D ambiguous. The CDR3 contains 14 residues. V was clipped by 0 bases and J by 6 bases, with 11 bases between them. Per germline, CDR1 SEHNR and CDR2 FQNEAQ (reference sequence). The CDR3 DNA reads as TGTGCCAGCAGCTTAGCCACGGGCTTCCATGGCTACACCTTC. Protein sequence: CASSLATGFHGYTF.

The table lists this clonotype with many counts. The J gene is TRBJ2-1, the V gene TRBV5-1; 16 positions agree with TRBD2. The germline V gene has CDR1 SGHRS and CDR2 YFSETQ. CDR3 length: 22 amino acids. Trimming took 2 bases from V and 8 from J; bases not matched to a gene: 22. The CDR3 sequence: CASSFGFGGPGLAGGPADEQFF. As DNA, the CDR3 is TGCGCCAGCAGCTTCGGCTTCGGAGGACCGGGACTAGCGGGAGGGCCGGCGGATGAGCAGTTCTTC.

The J gene is TRBJ2-1, the V gene TRBV3-1; possible D gene TRBD2, 5 bases. This CDR3 has 12 amino acids. Germline CDR1 is LGHDT and CDR2 is YNNKEL (reference sequence). The V gene lost 6 bases and the J gene lost 10 bases, with 13 bases spanning the gap. Here the CDR3 DNA reads TGTGCCAGCAGTCCCTTTGAGCGGGAGCAGTTCTTC. It specifies CASSPFEREQFF.

This clonotype was counted only a few times. This sequence joins TRBV28 and TRBJ1-3; D remains ambiguous. Trimming pared 4 bases from V and 4 bases from J, leaving 17 bases between. The CDR3 is 16 residues long. CDR1 and CDR2 (germline): MDHEN, SYDVKM. The CDR3 spells CASSSAGQQEGNTIYF. DNA for the CDR3: TGTGCCAGCAGTTCAGCCGGGCAGCAGGAAGGAAACACCATATATTTT.

The chain carries TRBV7-2 and TRBJ2-3; D may match TRBD1 or TRBD2 (5 bases each). Germline V lookup: CDR1 SGHTA, CDR2 FQGNSA. The CDR3 totals 15 residues. Trimming shortened V by 5 bases and J by 0 bases, and 12 bases separated the two germline ends. CDR3 residues: CASSHEGYSTDTQYF. The CDR3 nucleotides are TGTGCCAGCAGCCATGAGGGGTATAGCACAGATACGCAGTATTTT. Full variable domain (missing parts from reference TRBV7-2 and TRBJ2-3): GAGVSQSPSNKVTEKGKDVELRCDPISGHTALYWYRQSLGQGLEFLIYFQGNSAPDKSGLPSDRFSAERTGGSVSTLTIQRTQQEDSAVYLCASSHEGYSTDTQYFGPGTRLTVL.

This clonotype was counted at least ten times. The CDR3 coding sequence is TGTGCCAGCAGTGAAGCGCGAGGACAGGGAGGCGAGCAGTACTTC. Protein product: CASSEARGQGGEQYF. The V gene is TRBV2, the J gene TRBJ2-7, with 8 bases matching TRBD1. The junction had 7 bases not matched to a gene; V was cut back by 0 bases and J by 6 bases. The CDR3 runs 15 residues. Per the germline V gene, CDR1 is SNHLY and CDR2 is FYNNEI.

This clonotype has only a few counts. The chain uses TRBV24-1 and TRBJ2-3, with 8 bases aligning to TRBD1. The germline gives CDR1 KGHDR, CDR2 SFDVKD. CDR3 length: 15 amino acids. V was pared by 5 bases and J by 3 bases, with 6 bases of the junction left unmatched. The CDR3 bases are TGTGCCACCAGTGTATCGACAGGGGTGACAGATACGCAGTATTTT. This gives the protein CATSVSTGVTDTQYF.

This rearrangement joins TRBV7-2 to TRBJ1-5; possibly TRBD1 for D (5 bases). The V and J ends lost 4 bases and 2 bases respectively, with 6 bases between them. CDR1 is SGHTA, CDR2 FQGNSA, per germline. CDR3 size: 13 residues. The CDR3 bases are TGTGCCAGCAGCTGGGACGGCAATCAGCCCCAGCATTTT. Amino acid sequence: CASSWDGNQPQHF.

This clonotype was seen ten or more times. The CDR3 DNA reads TGCAGTGCTAGAGCGACAGGGTTAAGATACACTGAAGCTTTCTTT. This codes for CSARATGLRYTEAFF. This sequence joins TRBV20-1 and TRBJ1-1; TRBD1 agrees at 7 bases. The CDR3 has 15 residues. The V gene's germline CDR1 is DFQATT and CDR2 SNEGSKA (reference sequence). The J segment lost 3 bases and the V segment lost 1 base, leaving 8 bases of the junction unmatched.

The genes are TRBV2 and TRBJ1-1; no reliable D call. Trimming left V 9 bases short and J 0 bases short, with 11 bases between. This CDR3 has 13 amino acids. The germline CDR1 and CDR2 sequences are SNHLY and FYNNEI. This CDR3 is CASLTTLNTEAFF. The CDR3 DNA reads TGTGCCAGTCTAACGACATTGAACACTGAAGCTTTCTTT.

Only a few counts were recorded for this clonotype. This chain uses TRBV7-8 with TRBJ1-4; the D gene is possibly TRBD1 (5 bases). The CDR3 totals 15 residues. V was shortened by 8 bases and J by 7 bases, with 20 bases between the two germline ends. Germline CDR1 and CDR2: SGHVS and FQNEAQ. CDR3 in amino acids: CASGKLGEGSEKLFF. CDR3 nucleotides: TGTGCCAGCGGTAAATTGGGGGAAGGAAGTGAAAAACTGTTTTTT. The full variable domain, rest sourced from reference TRBV7-8 and TRBJ1-4, is GAGVSQSPRYKVAKRGQDVALRCDPISGHVSLFWYQQALGQGPEFLTYFQNEAQLDKSGLPSDRFFAERPEGSVSTLKIQRTQQEDSAVYLCASGKLGEGSEKLFFGSGTQLSVL.

This clonotype was seen at least ten times. The rearrangement uses TRBV6-4 and TRBJ2-1; 14 bases map to TRBD2. Per the germline V gene, CDR1 is MRHNA and CDR2 is SNTAGT. After removal of 6 bases from V and 4 bases from J, the junction contained 8 bases not matched to a gene. This CDR3 is 17 amino acids long. The CDR3 reads CASSRGTSGSLYNEQFF. DNA for the CDR3: TGTGCCAGCAGCCGTGGGACTAGCGGGAGTTTGTACAATGAGCAGTTCTTC.

In its sample, this clonotype was seen many times. The chain couples TRBV6-2 or TRBV6-3 to TRBJ2-1; 9 nucleotides line up with TRBD1. The V gene end was trimmed by 0 bases and the J gene end by 6 bases; junction bases not matched to a gene: 0. There are 14 residues in the CDR3. Germline V lookup: CDR1 MNHEY, CDR2 SVGEGT. Here the CDR3 reads CASSYSTGGNEQFF. The CDR3 nucleotides are TGTGCCAGCAGTTACTCGACAGGGGGCAATGAGCAGTTCTTC.

This clonotype was detected many times. The V call is TRBV19, the J call TRBJ2-7, with D unresolved. Trimming took 3 bases from V and 3 from J, leaving 9 bases between them. The germline V gene encodes CDR1 LNHDA and CDR2 SQIVND (reference sequence). CDR3 size: 13 residues. CDR3 region: CASSMVPNYEQYF. DNA of the CDR3: TGTGCCAGTAGTATGGTACCAAACTACGAGCAGTACTTC.

This clonotype has ten or more counts. The rearrangement links TRBV6-2 or TRBV6-3 to TRBJ2-5; 9 bases align to TRBD2. V lost 2 bases and J lost 3; bases outside the gene matches: 10. Germline assignment: CDR1 MNHEY and CDR2 SVGEGT. The CDR3 has 17 residues. DNA of the CDR3: TGTGCCAGCAGTTACCCTCGTAGCGGGAGATGGGAAGAGACCCAGTACTTC. It translates to CASSYPRSGRWEETQYF.

This clonotype showed up just a few times. The germline gene is not matched at one end of the junction; a read error may be the cause. CDR3 in DNA: TGTGCCAGCAGCTCCGGACAGGGGACTGAGGACTACAACTTC. It translates to CASSSGQGTEDYNF. The chain couples TRBV28 to TRBJ2-7; 9 bases are a match to TRBD1. Per germline, CDR1 MDHEN and CDR2 SYDVKM. The CDR3 totals 14 residues.

This clonotype appeared a few times. The genes are TRBV28 and TRBJ2-2; perhaps TRBD2 as D (5 bases). Deletions cut 5 bases from V and 6 bases from J, with 13 bases between. The CDR3 has 14 residues. Germline V gene data show CDR1 as MDHEN and CDR2 as SYDVKM. The CDR3 sequence: CASSGISEPGELFF. CDR3 sequence (DNA): TGTGCCAGCAGTGGTATTAGCGAGCCCGGGGAGCTGTTTTTT.

This clonotype was counted ten times or more. This chain connects TRBV6-2 or TRBV6-3 to TRBJ1-2, with unresolved D. The V and J ends lost 1 base and 3 bases respectively, with 9 bases between them. The CDR3 sequence is 14 residues long. CDR1 and CDR2 from the germline V gene are MNHEY and SVGEGT. This CDR3 reads CASSYYGRHYGYTF. The DNA for the CDR3 is TGTGCCAGCAGTTACTACGGACGGCACTATGGCTACACCTTC.

This clonotype was recorded a few times. The chain uses TRBV7-2 and TRBJ2-6; unclear D gene. Looked up from germline, CDR1 is SGHTA and CDR2 is FQGNSA. The V end lost 3 bases, the J end lost 2 bases, and 2 bases lay between the germline ends. The CDR3 has 13 amino acids. The DNA of the CDR3 is TGTGCCAGCAGCTTTGCTGGGGCCAACGTCCTGACTTTC. Translated, it gives CASSFAGANVLTF.

At least ten counts were recorded for this clonotype. This chain links TRBV20-1 with TRBJ2-7; 9 bases match TRBD2. CDR3 size: 17 residues. V was clipped by 3 bases and J by 1 base; unmatched bases: 13. CDR1 is DFQATT, CDR2 SNEGSKA, per germline (reference sequence). CDR3 DNA: TGCAGTGCTAGTTCCCTCCGTATAGCGGGAGTGTCCTACGAGCAGTACTTC. Its translation: CSASSLRIAGVSYEQYF.

This clonotype came up a few times. The chain employs TRBV2 and TRBJ2-3, with 15 bases matching TRBD2. After removal of 6 bases from V and 14 bases from J, the junction contained 9 bases not matched to a gene. CDR3 size: 14 residues. In germline, CDR1 is SNHLY, CDR2 FYNNEI. The CDR3 spells CASSVGTSGRPGYF. The CDR3 nucleotides are TGTGCCAGCAGCGTTGGGACTAGCGGGAGGCCAGGGTATTTT.

This clonotype has a count of ten or more. The chain couples TRBV6-1 to TRBJ1-6; a weak D match, TRBD1 (6 bases). Per the germline V gene, CDR1 is MNHNS and CDR2 is SASEGT. The CDR3 contains 13 residues. The V end lost 11 bases, the J end lost 7 bases, and 15 bases lay between the germline ends. CDR3 sequence: CAGRGEWNSPLHF. In DNA form, the CDR3 reads TGTGCCGGGAGGGGGGAATGGAATTCACCCCTCCACTTT.

This clonotype was recorded many times. The rearrangement links TRBV30 to TRBJ2-7; D may be TRBD1 (6 bases). The CDR3 loop spans 15 amino acids. Germline V gives CDR1 GTSNPN, CDR2 SVGIG (reference sequence). The V and J ends lost 3 bases and 1 base respectively, with 16 bases between them. This CDR3 is CAWSDEFRGSYEQYF. CDR3 nucleotides: TGTGCCTGGAGCGATGAATTCAGGGGTTCCTACGAGCAGTACTTC.

This clonotype was picked up many times. The V gene is TRBV19, the J gene TRBJ1-1, with D possibly matching TRBD1 (6 bases). Trimming stripped 4 bases from V and 11 bases from J, with 14 bases between. From germline, CDR1 is LNHDA and CDR2 SQIVND (reference sequence). CDR3 length: 12 amino acids. The CDR3 coding sequence is TGTGCCAGTAGTAAAGCAGGGGCCGAGGCTTTCTTT. Translating it yields CASSKAGAEAFF.

This clonotype was counted ten times or more. The V call is TRBV7-8, the J call TRBJ1-2; D remains unclear. The CDR3 runs to 12 residues. V dropped 3 bases and J dropped 6 bases, with 8 bases sitting between them. Germline loops: CDR1 SGHVS, CDR2 FQNEAQ. CDR3 nucleotide sequence: TGTGCCAGCAGCTTTATAGGAGATGGCTACACCTTC. Its protein is CASSFIGDGYTF. The variable domain in full, completed from reference TRBV7-8 and TRBJ1-2, reads GAGVSQSPRYKVAKRGQDVALRCDPISGHVSLFWYQQALGQGPEFLTYFQNEAQLDKSGLPSDRFFAERPEGSVSTLKIQRTQQEDSAVYLCASSFIGDGYTFGSGTRLTVV.

This clonotype has just a few counts. The chain is built from TRBV27 and TRBJ1-1; possible D gene TRBD1, 6 bases. Germline-derived CDR1 and CDR2 are MNHEY and SMNVEV (reference sequence). The V end was cut by 4 bases, the J end by 3 bases, with 15 bases between. The CDR3 has 15 residues. CDR3 residues: CASSYYRDKDTEAFF. DNA for the CDR3: TGTGCCAGCAGTTACTACAGGGATAAGGACACTGAAGCTTTCTTT.